Presented here are 2 T cell receptor beta chains from one specimen sequenced in a study of immune evolution from preneoplasia to lung adenocarcinoma. Clones were read by immunoSEQ multiplex PCR, and TCRdb kept only the in-frame ones, dropping some. The sample consists of thousands of clones, around 84% of them appearing once. Sequenced sample: FFPE lung adenocarcinoma in situ tissue. These receptors were taken from a donor aged 70 or over with lung adenocarcinoma.

This chain joins TRBV7-8 and TRBJ1-1, with TRBD1 as a possible D gene (6 bases). Trimming cost V 0 bases and J 0 bases, with 11 bases left between them. Per the germline V gene, CDR1 is SGHVS and CDR2 is FQNEAQ. The CDR3 consists of 16 residues. The CDR3 DNA follows: TGTGCCAGCAGCTTAGCCGGGGGCAGCATGAACACTGAAGCTTTCTTT. This encodes CASSLAGGSMNTEAFF.

The chain is built from TRBV6-6 and TRBJ1-1; 7 bases fit TRBD1. V shed 4 bases and J 4 bases; nucleotides not matched to a gene: 6. This CDR3 has 14 residues. CDR1 is MNHNY, CDR2 SVGAGI, per germline (reference sequence). The CDR3 DNA is TGTGCCAGCAGTTTAAAACAGGGGATCACTGAAGCTTTCTTT. It specifies CASSLKQGITEAFF.